This entry concerns a single T cell receptor beta chain. Bulk PBMC genomic DNA spanned ten immunoSEQ deep plates. In the authors' workflow: ImmunoSEQ junction-only sequences lacked quality scores, so their filtering differed. Produced via immunoSEQ multiplex PCR; TCRdb's table is partial and in-frame only. V and J calls and clone size are copied from that table; D and trimming were computed from the DNA. Of around 510,000 clones listed, roughly four fifths are singletons. There were no recent acute infections or vaccinations among the donors, who were healthy HIV-negative adults. Only Caucasian adults living in Nashville, Tennessee made up the donor group. Trimming removed 1 base at V and 1 base at J, with 17 bases between. The CDR3 totals 17 residues. Germline lookup yields CDR1 SGDLS and CDR2 YYNGEE. This sample is drawn from a study of shared clonotypes between healthy human individuals.

This chain uses TRBV9 with TRBJ1-2, with D uncertain. The clonotype comes from a woman between 40 and 50 years old in good health. Some clones in this sample may be carry-over from other donors' samples. Sequenced sample: PBMCs. The CDR3 sequence: CASSVTIGPLLNYGYTF. CDR3 DNA sequence: TGTGCCAGCAGCGTAACCATTGGCCCCCTTCTTAACTATGGCTACACCTTC.